The 8 T cell receptor beta chains reported below all come from one sample, sequenced in a study of T cell responses to AZD1222 COVID-19 vaccine. The repertoire was sequenced with immunoSEQ multiplex PCR; TCRdb's copy has only in-frame clones and lacks some. The sample records about 97,000 clones, 70% to 90% being singletons. The sequencing used peripheral blood, collected on day 0 of AZD1222 vaccination. Receptor source: an adult in good health.

The rearrangement joins TRBV7-9 to TRBJ1-2; TRBD1 agrees at 8 bases. Germline CDR1 is SEHNR and CDR2 is FQNEAQ (reference sequence). The J segment lost 4 bases and the V segment lost 6 bases, leaving 7 bases of the junction unmatched. This CDR3 contains 14 residues. The CDR3 protein is CASRSDREGYGYTF. CDR3 sequence (DNA): TGTGCCAGCAGGTCGGACAGGGAAGGCTATGGCTACACCTTC.

Remarks on this clone: An end of the junction does not agree with germline; a read error may underlie this. The chain links TRBV6-5 to TRBJ2-5; 10 positions agree with TRBD1. CDR1 MNHEY and CDR2 SVGAGI come from the germline V gene. This CDR3 has 15 residues. The chain's CDR3 is CASRTGGAGRETKYF. DNA of the CDR3: TGTGCCAGCAGGACAGGGGGCGCGGGGAGAGAGACCAAGTACTTC.

V usage is TRBV6-1 and J usage is TRBJ1-2, with 7 positions matching TRBD1. V trimming: 3 bases; J trimming: 7 bases; junction bases outside the gene matches: 8. The germline V gene has CDR1 MNHNS and CDR2 SASEGT. CDR3 length: 14 amino acids. CDR3 DNA: TGTGCCAGCAGTGAGCTCCGAGGGGGCGCTGGCTACACCTTC. Its translation is CASSELRGGAGYTF.

To note about this clone: Different DNA sequences within this sample yield the same CDR3. This chain uses TRBV9 with TRBJ1-3; D perhaps matches TRBD1 (5 bases). Germline loops: CDR1 SGDLS, CDR2 YYNGEE. V was pared by 0 bases and J by 7 bases, with 14 bases between. CDR3 length equals 15 residues. As DNA, the CDR3 is TGTGCCAGCAGCGTAGGGTTAGGACAAGTGAACACCATATATTTT. Amino acid sequence: CASSVGLGQVNTIYF.

This sequence joins TRBV29-1 and TRBJ1-3; no clear D gene. CDR1 and CDR2 (germline): SQVTM, ANQGSEA. This CDR3 contains 12 residues. Trimming cost V 7 bases and J 1 base, with 8 bases left between them. The CDR3 coding sequence is TGCAGCGCGACTACATCTGGAAACACCATATATTTT. Translating gives CSATTSGNTIYF.

This clone has just one count. The chain couples TRBV20-1 to TRBJ2-3; the D gene is possibly TRBD1 (6 bases). Germline CDR1 reads DFQATT; CDR2 reads SNEGSKA (reference sequence). V dropped 3 bases and J dropped 0 bases, with 10 bases sitting between them. This CDR3 region has 14 residues. The CDR3 bases are TGCAGTGCTAGTCGACAGGTTAGCACAGATACGCAGTATTTT. Protein: CSASRQVSTDTQYF.

The rearrangement joins TRBV18 to TRBJ1-1; D is unresolved. Germline V CDR1 and CDR2: KGHSH, LQKENI. The CDR3 is made up of 15 amino acids. V lost 3 bases, J lost 0 bases, and 11 bases lay in between. CDR3 region: CASSPQAIMNTEAFF. The CDR3 DNA follows: TGTGCCAGCTCACCCCAAGCGATTATGAACACTGAAGCTTTCTTT.

The rearrangement uses TRBV30 and TRBJ1-4; possible D gene TRBD1, 5 bases. Trimming left V 0 bases short and J 10 bases short, with 15 bases between. Per germline, CDR1 GTSNPN and CDR2 SVGIG (reference sequence). The CDR3 totals 14 residues. The CDR3 reads CAWSVQAGLRKLFF. CDR3 bases: TGTGCCTGGAGTGTACAAGCAGGGCTGAGAAAACTGTTTTTT.